This entry concerns a single T cell receptor beta chain. Its target is not known. Sequencing used immunoSEQ multiplex PCR; TCRdb keeps in-frame clones, though not all of them. The table includes 300,000 to 450,000 clones, around 84% detected once. The data were taken from a study of Ad26.COV2.S vaccination and SARS-CoV-2 variants. Whole-study context: Administration of Ad26.COV2.S was intramuscular, either once or twice 56 days apart.

General study findings and limits: It was vaccine recipients, not placebo recipients, who had the higher spike-specific TCR breadth. Those who received vaccine or placebo ended up with similar non-spike TCR breadth.

Noted treatment: 15 to 20 received Ad26.COV2.S at low or high dose, single or two shots; 5 received placebo; per-sample allocation not given. Collection of the samples took place on day 63 after the first injection of vaccine or placebo. It was Wuhan-strain SARS-CoV-2 spike that the Ad26 vaccine vector expressed. This clonotype was sampled from a person aged 18 to 59 who received the Ad26.COV2.S COVID-19 vaccine or a placebo. Sequences were derived from peripheral blood, sampled in a trial of Ad26.COV2.S vaccine versus placebo.

The CDR3: CASSADAGTSGYEQYF. Here the CDR3 DNA reads TGTGCCAGCAGCGCGGATGCCGGGACTAGCGGTTACGAGCAGTACTTC. V usage is TRBV9 and J usage is TRBJ2-7, with TRBD2 matching 11 bases. Per the germline V gene, CDR1 is SGDLS and CDR2 is YYNGEE. The CDR3 loop spans 16 amino acids. The V segment lost 3 bases and the J segment 4 bases; nucleotides outside the gene matches: 9.